This T cell receptor beta chain was retrieved from a study of cytomegalovirus exposure and HLA in healthy donors. Germline V gene lookup returns CDR1 GTSNPN and CDR2 SVGIG (reference sequence). Trimming took 0 bases from V and 0 from J, leaving 12 bases between them. The CDR3 extends over 15 amino acids. The repertoire was sequenced with immunoSEQ multiplex PCR; TCRdb's copy has only in-frame clones and lacks some. The sample holds under 150,000 clones, 80% to 90% seen once. This sequence originates from a woman under 30 in good health and CMV-seropositive. Material for sequencing was PBMCs. The gene calls are TRBV30 and TRBJ2-7; D ambiguous. Here the CDR3 reads CAWSVRRLNSYEQYF. The CDR3, as DNA: TGTGCCTGGAGTGTTCGCAGGTTGAACTCCTACGAGCAGTACTTC.